A few counts support the clone carrying this T cell receptor (beta chain). Antigen specificity is unknown. CDR3 length equals 15 residues. Looked up from germline, CDR1 is LNHNV and CDR2 is YYDKDF (reference sequence). V was cut by 1 base and J by 4 bases, with 12 bases left in between. Individuals with alopecia areata gave both lesional scalp punch biopsies and peripheral blood for collection. This sample is drawn from a study of CD8+ T cells in alopecia areata. Study information: The study gave treated patients oral tofacitinib at 5 to 10 mg twice daily.

Reverse transcription of extracted RNA yielded cDNA, which provided the sequencing template. Libraries were prepared by immunoSEQ multiplex PCR; TCRdb keeps only in-frame clonotypes and omits some of them. The sample records fewer than 150,000 clones, under 40% being singletons. General observations from the study: In patients, TCRs were shared less clearly than in mice, and HLA may possibly be involved.

V is TRBV15 and J is TRBJ2-3, with D hard to call. The sequenced material came from CD4+ T cells sorted from blood. The sequence came from a human donor with alopecia areata. The CDR3 reads CATSRGASVPDTQYF. Here the CDR3 DNA reads TGTGCCACCAGCAGAGGCGCTTCGGTTCCAGATACGCAGTATTTT.